Listed below are T cell receptor beta chains from one sample, sequenced in a study of cytomegalovirus exposure and HLA in healthy donors. Using immunoSEQ multiplex PCR, the repertoire was profiled, and TCRdb retains in-frame clones only, with some absent. This sample's clone table lists roughly 50,000 clones. Sequences were obtained from PBMCs. These receptors were taken from a woman aged 40 to 49 in good health and CMV-seronegative. CDR3s include the opening cysteine and the closing phenylalanine or tryptophan. A D gene is named only where the DNA matches it firmly.

v_gene	d_gene	j_gene	CDR3nt	CDR3aa
TRBV2	TRBD1	TRBJ1-1	TGTGCCAGCAGGGGGACAGTGAACACTGAAGCTTTCTTT	CASRGTVNTEAFF
TRBV9	TRBD2	TRBJ2-7	TGTGCCAGCAGCGTAGTAGCGGGAGTCGGCGAGCAGTACTTC	CASSVVAGVGEQYF
TRBV10-2	TRBD2	TRBJ2-7	TGCGCCAGCAGTGAGTCGGCGGGAGGGCTTTACGAGCAGTACTTC	CASSESAGGLYEQYF
TRBV5-1	-	TRBJ2-2	TGCGCCAGTTCGACAAAAGGTACCGGGGAGCTGTTTTTT	CASSTKGTGELFF
TRBV28	-	TRBJ2-7	TGTGCCATTTCGGGATCGGGGTACGAGCAGTACTTC	CAISGSGYEQYF
TRBV6-5	-	TRBJ2-3	TGTGCCAGCCGGACAGCCCAAGATACGCAGTATTTT	CASRTAQDTQYF
TRBV7-8	-	TRBJ2-7	TGTGCCAGCAGCCCAAACTCCTACGAGCAGTACTTC	CASSPNSYEQYF
TRBV6-5	TRBD1	TRBJ1-2	TGTGCCAGCAGTTACAGGGGGCGCGACTATGGCTACACCTTC	CASSYRGRDYGYTF
TRBV4-1	-	TRBJ1-2	TGCGCCAGCAGCCAAGATGCCGACGGGTATGGCTACACCTTC	CASSQDADGYGYTF
TRBV19	TRBD1	TRBJ1-2	TGTGCCAGTAGAAATACAGGGGGCGCCGGGTATGGCTACACCTTC	CASRNTGGAGYGYTF
TRBV18	-	TRBJ2-2	TGTGCCAGTTCACCAACAGGGAGGGAGCTGTTTTTT	CASSPTGRELFF
TRBV5-1	-	TRBJ2-3	TGCGCCAGCAGCTTCGGCAGCGGCACAGATACGCAGTATTTT	CASSFGSGTDTQYF
TRBV5-1	-	TRBJ2-3	TGCGCCAGCAGCTTGGACTCCCCGGGACATGTCACAGATACGCAGTATTTT	CASSLDSPGHVTDTQYF
TRBV28	TRBD1	TRBJ2-2	TGTGCCAGCCTTGGGACAGGGGGTGCCGGGGAGCTGTTTTTT	CASLGTGGAGELFF
TRBV7-2	TRBD2	TRBJ2-7	TGTGCCAGCAGCTTGGCCGGGACTAACGAGCAGTACTTC	CASSLAGTNEQYF
TRBV6-5	-	TRBJ1-2	TGTGCCAGCAGTTATGACTCGAGCTATGGCTACACCTTC	CASSYDSSYGYTF
TRBV5-1	-	TRBJ1-6	TGCGCCAGCAGCTTGGACAGGGATAATTCACCCCTCCACTTT	CASSLDRDNSPLHF
TRBV6-5	-	TRBJ1-5	TGTGCCAGCAGTTACTCCCTCGATCAGCCCCAGCATTTT	CASSYSLDQPQHF